The 16 T cell receptor beta chains listed next were all sequenced from one sample in a study of PD-1 blockade in classical Hodgkin lymphoma (dated by TCRdb to about 2020). Library prep was done by the immunoSEQ multiplex PCR assay. Drawn from immuneACCESS, this table holds only the in-frame rearrangements with V and J called that TCRdb kept. Clones are partly lost; checked studies trace under half to an unresolved V gene and leave the rest unexplained. Here the sample has roughly 30,000 clones; roughly 90% occur a single time. Approximately 0.22% of the sample rests with the top ten. Reading the label with the study, this specimen's time point is: newly diagnosed, previously untreated cHL patient sample. A Miltenyi CD4+ T cell isolation kit was used for magnetic negative selection to purify CD4+ T cells from thawed PBMCs. The sample taken for sequencing was CD4+ T cells from blood. Receptors originate from a human donor with classical Hodgkin lymphoma.

The chain carries TRBV6-5 and TRBJ2-1, with 11 bases matching TRBD1. The CDR3 is 15 amino acids. After removal of 6 bases from V and 6 bases from J, the junction contained 7 bases not matched to a gene. Per the germline V gene, CDR1 is MNHEY and CDR2 is SVGAGI. The CDR3 region has the DNA TGTGCCAGCAGGTCGGACAGGGGGCCGGGCAATGAGCAGTTCTTC. This encodes CASRSDRGPGNEQFF.

The chain recombines TRBV19 with TRBJ2-6; D gene uncertain. The V gene's germline CDR1 is LNHDA and CDR2 SQIVND (reference sequence). This CDR3 is built from 15 residues. Trimming removed 7 bases at V and 4 bases at J, with 14 bases between. Written as DNA, the CDR3 is TGTGCCAGTACCTACTTTAAGTCCGGGGCCAACGTCCTGACTTTC. Protein product: CASTYFKSGANVLTF.

The rearrangement links TRBV2 to TRBJ2-5; 7 nucleotides agree with TRBD1. The germline V gene encodes CDR1 SNHLY and CDR2 FYNNEI. This CDR3 contains 13 residues. V gave up 7 bases and J gave up 3 bases; unmatched junction bases: 5. The CDR3 loop is CASNRGSEETQYF. The CDR3 region has the DNA TGTGCCAGCAACAGGGGATCCGAAGAGACCCAGTACTTC.

This clone was counted once. The rearrangement links TRBV11-3 to TRBJ1-3; 12 bases are shared with TRBD1. The CDR3 is made up of 16 amino acids. Trimming took 5 bases from V and 3 from J; bases not matched to a gene: 5. The germline CDR1 and CDR2 sequences are SGHNT and YENEEA. In DNA form, the CDR3 reads TGTGCCAGCAGCCTTGGGACAGGGGGCAGTGGAAACACCATATATTTT. Its protein is CASSLGTGGSGNTIYF.

The chain has TRBV19 and TRBJ1-1; D remains unclear. V was cut by 6 bases and J by 3 bases, with 11 bases left in between. Germline-derived CDR1 and CDR2 are LNHDA and SQIVND (reference sequence). CDR3 size: 13 residues. The chain's CDR3 is CASSKNLDTEAFF. In DNA form, the CDR3 reads TGTGCCAGTAGCAAAAACTTGGACACTGAAGCTTTCTTT.

This sequence joins TRBV27 and TRBJ2-3; 14 bases are a match to TRBD2. Germline V lookup: CDR1 MNHEY, CDR2 SMNVEV (reference sequence). J gave up 4 bases and V 7 bases, and 1 base lay outside the gene matches. The CDR3 consists of 14 residues. The CDR3 DNA reads as TGTGCCAGCACGGGACTAGCGGGAGCAGATACGCAGTATTTT. Translation: CASTGLAGADTQYF.

The V call is TRBV5-6, the J call TRBJ1-2, with 7 bases fitting TRBD1. The CDR3 is made up of 16 amino acids. Germline CDR1 is SGHDT and CDR2 is YYEEEE. V was pared by 4 bases and J by 0 bases, with 9 bases of the junction left unmatched. CDR3 in DNA: TGTGCCAGCAGCGGAAAAGAGGGACAGCCTAACTATGGCTACACCTTC. It yields the protein CASSGKEGQPNYGYTF.

This clone was recorded a few times. The rearrangement uses TRBV6-1 and TRBJ1-2; D possibly corresponds to TRBD1 (6 bases). Looked up from germline, CDR1 is MNHNS and CDR2 is SASEGT. The V end was cut by 6 bases, the J end by 5 bases, with 19 bases between. The CDR3 runs to 15 residues. CDR3 coding DNA: TGTGCCAGCAGCCTCGGGGACATAGCTCGATATGGCTACACCTTC. Translating gives CASSLGDIARYGYTF.

V usage is TRBV9 and J usage is TRBJ1-2, with D maybe TRBD1 (6 bases). The germline CDR1 and CDR2 sequences are SGDLS and YYNGEE. There are 14 residues in the CDR3. V lost 0 bases and J lost 6, with 12 bases in between. The CDR3 loop reads CASSVGAGADGYTF. CDR3 DNA sequence: TGTGCCAGCAGCGTAGGGGCAGGGGCTGATGGCTACACCTTC.

This rearrangement joins TRBV29-1 to TRBJ2-7; D is unresolved. The CDR3 is 10 residues long. Germline V gene lookup returns CDR1 SQVTM and CDR2 ANQGSEA. Trimming shortened V by 0 bases and J by 9 bases, and 6 bases separated the two germline ends. This CDR3 reads CSVEDPVQYF. The CDR3 DNA sequence: TGCAGCGTTGAAGATCCTGTGCAGTACTTC.

V gene TRBV18 combines with J gene TRBJ1-2; 10 bases fit TRBD1. J was trimmed by 4 bases and V by 4 bases; bases with no gene match: 6. The CDR3 length is 15 residues. Germline V gene data show CDR1 as KGHSH and CDR2 as LQKENI. CDR3 sequence: CASSRSTGGVYGYTF. In nucleotides, the CDR3 is TGTGCCAGCTCACGTTCGACAGGGGGCGTCTATGGCTACACCTTC. The variable domain in full, with the rest retrieved from reference TRBV18 and TRBJ1-2, is NAGVMQNPRHLVRRRGQEARLRCSPMKGHSHVYWYRQLPEEGLKFMVYLQKENIIDESGMPKERFSAEFPKEGPSILRIQQVVRGDSAAYFCASSRSTGGVYGYTFGSGTRLTVV.

V gene TRBV5-1 combines with J gene TRBJ2-7; 7 nucleotides agree with TRBD1. CDR1 and CDR2 from the germline V gene are SGHRS and YFSETQ. Trimming took 2 bases from V and 3 from J; bases not matched to a gene: 5. The CDR3 covers 14 residues. The CDR3 sequence: CASSFRQGGYEQYF. DNA for the CDR3: TGCGCCAGCAGCTTTCGACAGGGTGGCTACGAGCAGTACTTC.

The chain's CDR3 is CASSWDNYNEQFF. CDR3 in DNA: TGTGCCAGCAGTTGGGACAACTACAATGAGCAGTTCTTC. This chain joins TRBV2 and TRBJ2-1; maybe TRBD1 (6 bases). V gave up 5 bases and J gave up 3 bases, with 8 bases separating them. This CDR3 is built from 13 residues. Germline CDR1 reads SNHLY; CDR2 reads FYNNEI.

The chain combines TRBV10-2 with TRBJ2-7, with 8 positions matching TRBD1. After removal of 2 bases from V and 0 bases from J, the junction contained 6 bases not matched to a gene. Germline-derived CDR1 and CDR2 are WSHSY and SAAADI. The length of the CDR3 is 16 residues. CDR3 sequence reads: CASSERGTGGSYEQYF. CDR3 nucleotides: TGCGCCAGCAGTGAGAGGGGTACAGGGGGCTCCTACGAGCAGTACTTC.

This chain uses TRBV19 with TRBJ1-4, with D unresolved. Germline CDR1 and CDR2: LNHDA and SQIVND (reference sequence). The CDR3 is made up of 12 amino acids. Trimming took 3 bases from V and 11 from J, leaving 10 bases between them. The CDR3 DNA reads as TGTGCCAGTAGTATGGCCTATGCGAAACTGTTTTTT. The encoded protein is CASSMAYAKLFF.

The V and J genes are TRBV25-1 and TRBJ1-1; D gene ambiguous. V was pared by 3 bases and J by 0 bases, with 5 bases between. There are 13 residues in the CDR3. In germline, CDR1 is MGHDK, CDR2 SYGVNS. CDR3 sequence reads: CASSDVLNTEAFF. Written as DNA, the CDR3 is TGTGCCAGCAGTGATGTGCTGAACACTGAAGCTTTCTTT. Full variable domain (missing parts from reference TRBV25-1 and TRBJ1-1): EADIYQTPRYLVIGTGKKITLECSQTMGHDKMYWYQQDPGMELHLIHYSYGVNSTEKGDLSSESTVSRIRTEHFPLTLESARPSHTSQYLCASSDVLNTEAFFGQGTRLTVV.